This is a list of T cell receptor beta chains from one sample in a study of shared clonotypes between healthy human individuals. Profiling relied on immunoSEQ multiplex PCR, and the TCRdb table lists in-frame clones only, not all of them. The data contain a few million clones, around nine tenths of them singletons. Sequenced sample: naive CD4+ T cells sorted from blood. These receptors came from a young man in good health. CDR3s include the opening cysteine and the closing phenylalanine or tryptophan. Each record gives: CDR3 protein, CDR3 DNA, J gene, D gene, clone size, V gene. The D gene is left open where the match is weak. Size values are once, few and many counts, or a class for expanded clones, and some rows have none.

CDR3aa: CAWTGPGSGYTF
CDR3nt: TGTGCCTGGACGGGTCCGGGGAGTGGCTACACCTTC
j_gene: TRBJ1-2
d_gene: NA
abundance: NA
v_gene: TRBV30

CDR3aa: CASSLAYGYTF
CDR3nt: TGTGCCAGCAGCCTGGCCTATGGCTACACCTTC
j_gene: TRBJ1-2
d_gene: NA
abundance: few
v_gene: TRBV28

CDR3aa: CASSYPGGETQYF
CDR3nt: TGTGCCAGCAGTTACCCCGGAGGGGAGACCCAGTACTTC
j_gene: TRBJ2-5
d_gene: NA
abundance: NA
v_gene: TRBV6-5

CDR3aa: CASSVGEFAGTDTQYF
CDR3nt: TGTGCCAGCAGCGTAGGGGAGTTTGCAGGCACAGATACGCAGTATTTT
j_gene: TRBJ2-3
d_gene: NA
abundance: NA
v_gene: TRBV9

CDR3aa: CASSLYLAGMETQYF
CDR3nt: TGTGCCAGCAGCTTATACCTAGCGGGAATGGAGACCCAGTACTTC
j_gene: TRBJ2-5
d_gene: TRBD2
abundance: NA
v_gene: TRBV7-9

CDR3aa: CAISEGGGRETQYF
CDR3nt: TGTGCCATCAGTGAGGGGGGAGGGCGAGAGACCCAGTACTTC
j_gene: TRBJ2-5
d_gene: TRBD2
abundance: NA
v_gene: TRBV10-3

CDR3aa: CASSLAHRSPGDTQYF
CDR3nt: TGTGCCAGCAGCTTGGCCCATCGCTCCCCCGGAGATACGCAGTATTTT
j_gene: TRBJ2-3
d_gene: NA
abundance: once
v_gene: TRBV5-5

CDR3aa: CASRTGTGINEKLFF
CDR3nt: TGTGCCAGCAGAACGGGGACAGGGATAAATGAAAAACTGTTTTTT
j_gene: TRBJ1-4
d_gene: TRBD1
abundance: NA
v_gene: TRBV6-1

CDR3aa: CAWNTGHYTEAFF
CDR3nt: TGTGCCTGGAACACCGGACACTACACTGAAGCTTTCTTT
j_gene: TRBJ1-1
d_gene: NA
abundance: NA
v_gene: TRBV30

CDR3aa: CASSLDRLADTQYF
CDR3nt: TGTGCCAGCAGCTTAGATCGGCTAGCAGATACGCAGTATTTT
j_gene: TRBJ2-3
d_gene: NA
abundance: NA
v_gene: TRBV11-2

CDR3aa: CASRTTGSYEQYF
CDR3nt: TGTGCCAGCAGGACCACAGGGAGCTACGAGCAGTACTTC
j_gene: TRBJ2-7
d_gene: NA
abundance: once
v_gene: TRBV27

CDR3aa: CASSLQGTADNQPQHF
CDR3nt: TGTGCCAGCTCATTACAGGGAACTGCGGACAATCAGCCCCAGCATTTT
j_gene: TRBJ1-5
d_gene: NA
abundance: NA
v_gene: TRBV18

CDR3aa: CASSSAGNSPLHF
CDR3nt: TGTGCCAGCAGCTCGGCGGGTAATTCACCCCTCCACTTT
j_gene: TRBJ1-6
d_gene: NA
abundance: NA
v_gene: TRBV7-2

CDR3aa: CASSLTTVDEQYF
CDR3nt: TGCGCCAGCAGCTTAACGACCGTCGACGAGCAGTACTTC
j_gene: TRBJ2-7
d_gene: NA
abundance: NA
v_gene: TRBV5-1

CDR3aa: CASSLRRFGYGYTF
CDR3nt: TGTGCCAGCAGCTTGAGGCGGTTTGGCTATGGCTACACCTTC
j_gene: TRBJ1-2
d_gene: NA
abundance: once
v_gene: TRBV5-8

CDR3aa: CASSPQRGPDTQYF
CDR3nt: TGTGCCAGCTCACCCCAGCGCGGCCCAGATACGCAGTATTTT
j_gene: TRBJ2-3
d_gene: NA
abundance: NA
v_gene: TRBV18

CDR3aa: CASERAGEETQYF
CDR3nt: TGTGCCAGCGAACGAGCGGGAGAAGAGACCCAGTACTTC
j_gene: TRBJ2-5
d_gene: NA
abundance: NA
v_gene: TRBV21-1

CDR3aa: CASSPYTSTDTQYF
CDR3nt: TGCGCCAGCAGCCCATACACTAGCACAGATACGCAGTATTTT
j_gene: TRBJ2-3
d_gene: NA
abundance: NA
v_gene: TRBV4-1

CDR3aa: CASSNGLAEYYEQYF
CDR3nt: TGTGCCAGCAGCAACGGACTAGCGGAGTACTACGAGCAGTACTTC
j_gene: TRBJ2-7
d_gene: TRBD2
abundance: NA
v_gene: TRBV2

CDR3aa: CASRDSESQPQHF
CDR3nt: TGTGCCAGCAGAGACAGCGAAAGTCAGCCCCAGCATTTT
j_gene: TRBJ1-5
d_gene: NA
abundance: NA
v_gene: TRBV6-5

CDR3aa: CASSLLRSGAKNIQYF
CDR3nt: TGCGCCAGCAGCTTGCTCAGGTCGGGTGCCAAAAACATTCAGTACTTC
j_gene: TRBJ2-4
d_gene: NA
abundance: NA
v_gene: TRBV5-1

CDR3aa: CASSIRDRGSSEQYF
CDR3nt: TGTGCCAGTAGTATCCGGGACAGGGGGTCCTCCGAGCAGTACTTC
j_gene: TRBJ2-7
d_gene: TRBD1
abundance: NA
v_gene: TRBV19

CDR3aa: CASSEGSGYTDTQYF
CDR3nt: TGCGCCAGCAGTGAGGGTAGCGGGTACACAGATACGCAGTATTTT
j_gene: TRBJ2-3
d_gene: TRBD2
abundance: once
v_gene: TRBV10-1

CDR3aa: CASSSREPPWEQYF
CDR3nt: TGTGCCAGCAGCTCTCGGGAGCCCCCTTGGGAGCAGTACTTC
j_gene: TRBJ2-7
d_gene: NA
abundance: once
v_gene: TRBV7-9

CDR3aa: CASSYSGDRGGYEQYF
CDR3nt: TGTGCCAGCAGTTACTCGGGAGACAGGGGAGGGTACGAGCAGTACTTC
j_gene: TRBJ2-7
d_gene: NA
abundance: NA
v_gene: TRBV6-5

CDR3aa: CASRRGRLLEQGKNIQYF
CDR3nt: TGTGCCAGCAGAAGGGGGCGCCTCCTGGAACAGGGCAAAAACATTCAGTACTTC
j_gene: TRBJ2-4
d_gene: TRBD1
abundance: NA
v_gene: TRBV28

CDR3aa: CASSQGLATGELFF
CDR3nt: TGTGCCAGCAGCCAAGGACTAGCCACCGGGGAGCTGTTTTTT
j_gene: TRBJ2-2
d_gene: TRBD2
abundance: NA
v_gene: TRBV5-4

CDR3aa: CASSPRTWETQYF
CDR3nt: TGTGCCAGCTCACCACGTACCTGGGAGACCCAGTACTTC
j_gene: TRBJ2-5
d_gene: NA
abundance: NA
v_gene: TRBV18

CDR3aa: CAWRLTRYDEQFF
CDR3nt: TGTGCCTGGAGGTTGACAAGGTATGATGAGCAGTTCTTC
j_gene: TRBJ2-1
d_gene: NA
abundance: NA
v_gene: TRBV30

CDR3aa: CATSRDRGNYGYTF
CDR3nt: TGTGCCACCAGCAGAGACAGGGGGAACTATGGCTACACCTTC
j_gene: TRBJ1-2
d_gene: TRBD1
abundance: NA
v_gene: TRBV15

CDR3aa: CASSRSGADTGELFF
CDR3nt: TGCGCCAGCAGCCGATCGGGGGCGGACACCGGGGAGCTGTTTTTT
j_gene: TRBJ2-2
d_gene: NA
abundance: NA
v_gene: TRBV5-1

CDR3aa: CASSLQAGAVSGANVLTF
CDR3nt: TGTGCCAGCAGCTTACAAGCGGGAGCAGTTTCTGGGGCCAACGTCCTGACTTTC
j_gene: TRBJ2-6
d_gene: TRBD2
abundance: NA
v_gene: TRBV7-2

CDR3aa: CASSLGVLNTEAFF
CDR3nt: TGCGCCAGCAGCTTAGGGGTGTTGAACACTGAAGCTTTCTTT
j_gene: TRBJ1-1
d_gene: NA
abundance: once
v_gene: TRBV5-1

CDR3aa: CASSGDRVSHDEQYF
CDR3nt: TGTGCCAGCAGTGGGGACAGGGTCTCCCACGACGAGCAGTACTTC
j_gene: TRBJ2-7
d_gene: TRBD1
abundance: NA
v_gene: TRBV25-1

CDR3aa: CASSADYADTQYF
CDR3nt: TGTGCCAGCAGCGCGGATTACGCGGATACGCAGTATTTT
j_gene: TRBJ2-3
d_gene: NA
abundance: NA
v_gene: TRBV9

CDR3aa: CAISFNSAANTGELFF
CDR3nt: TGTGCCATCAGTTTTAATTCGGCGGCGAACACCGGGGAGCTGTTTTTT
j_gene: TRBJ2-2
d_gene: NA
abundance: once
v_gene: TRBV10-3

CDR3aa: CASSPGPPVTSGRTGEQFF
CDR3nt: TGTGCCAGCAGCCCAGGGCCGCCCGTTACTAGCGGGAGAACAGGTGAGCAGTTCTTC
j_gene: TRBJ2-1
d_gene: TRBD2
abundance: NA
v_gene: TRBV11-2

CDR3aa: CASSLQGANYGYTF
CDR3nt: TGTGCCAGTAGTTTACAGGGGGCGAACTATGGCTACACCTTC
j_gene: TRBJ1-2
d_gene: TRBD1
abundance: NA
v_gene: TRBV19

CDR3aa: CASSQQGPGNQPQHF
CDR3nt: TGTGCCAGCAGCCAACAGGGTCCGGGCAATCAGCCCCAGCATTTT
j_gene: TRBJ1-5
d_gene: NA
abundance: NA
v_gene: TRBV5-4

CDR3aa: CASGDRGNYGYTF
CDR3nt: TGTGCCAGCGGCGACAGGGGGAACTATGGCTACACCTTC
j_gene: TRBJ1-2
d_gene: TRBD1
abundance: NA
v_gene: TRBV5-4

CDR3aa: CASSPAWTGGYTGELFF
CDR3nt: TGCGCCAGCAGCCCGGCTTGGACAGGGGGCTACACCGGGGAGCTGTTTTTT
j_gene: TRBJ2-2
d_gene: TRBD1
abundance: NA
v_gene: TRBV5-1

CDR3aa: CASSLEGGKGNEQFF
CDR3nt: TGTGCCAGCAGCTTGGAAGGTGGGAAAGGCAATGAGCAGTTCTTC
j_gene: TRBJ2-1
d_gene: NA
abundance: NA
v_gene: TRBV5-8

CDR3aa: CASSQDTTPNNQPQHF
CDR3nt: TGCGCCAGCAGCCAAGATACCACACCGAACAATCAGCCCCAGCATTTT
j_gene: TRBJ1-5
d_gene: NA
abundance: NA
v_gene: TRBV4-1

CDR3aa: CASSLSGTGGYNEQFF
CDR3nt: TGCGCCAGCAGCTTGTCAGGGACAGGGGGCTACAATGAGCAGTTCTTC
j_gene: TRBJ2-1
d_gene: TRBD1
abundance: NA
v_gene: TRBV5-1

CDR3aa: CASSFPGWEGGYTF
CDR3nt: TGTGCCAGCAGCTTCCCCGGGTGGGAGGGCGGCTACACCTTC
j_gene: TRBJ1-2
d_gene: NA
abundance: NA
v_gene: TRBV5-4

CDR3aa: CATSRAGQSSYNSPLHF
CDR3nt: TGTGCCACCAGCAGGGCAGGACAGAGCTCCTATAATTCACCCCTCCACTTT
j_gene: TRBJ1-6
d_gene: NA
abundance: NA
v_gene: TRBV15

CDR3aa: CASSIRLAGEFYNEQFF
CDR3nt: TGTGCCAGTAGTATCCGACTAGCGGGCGAATTCTACAATGAGCAGTTCTTC
j_gene: TRBJ2-1
d_gene: TRBD2
abundance: NA
v_gene: TRBV19

CDR3aa: CAWTGRIWGTEAFF
CDR3nt: TGTGCCTGGACAGGGAGAATATGGGGCACTGAAGCTTTCTTT
j_gene: TRBJ1-1
d_gene: NA
abundance: few
v_gene: TRBV30

CDR3aa: CATEEELYGYTF
CDR3nt: TGTGCCACGGAGGAGGAACTCTATGGCTACACCTTC
j_gene: TRBJ1-2
d_gene: NA
abundance: NA
v_gene: TRBV2

CDR3aa: CAWSVLSGNGYNEQFF
CDR3nt: TGTGCCTGGAGTGTACTTAGCGGGAATGGGTACAATGAGCAGTTCTTC
j_gene: TRBJ2-1
d_gene: TRBD2
abundance: NA
v_gene: TRBV30

CDR3aa: CASSGRGGQSTGEQYF
CDR3nt: TGTGCCAGCAGTGGGCGTGGGGGCCAATCCACGGGCGAGCAGTACTTC
j_gene: TRBJ2-7
d_gene: NA
abundance: NA
v_gene: TRBV2

CDR3aa: CASSPQAGINSPLHF
CDR3nt: TGTGCCAGCAGCCCGCAAGCAGGGATTAATTCACCCCTCCACTTT
j_gene: TRBJ1-6
d_gene: NA
abundance: NA
v_gene: TRBV5-6

CDR3aa: CASSIERGPNEKLFF
CDR3nt: TGTGCCAGTAGTATAGAGAGGGGGCCGAATGAAAAACTGTTTTTT
j_gene: TRBJ1-4
d_gene: TRBD1
abundance: NA
v_gene: TRBV19

CDR3aa: CASSMGWQGAFF
CDR3nt: TGTGCCAGTAGTATGGGGTGGCAGGGTGCTTTCTTT
j_gene: TRBJ1-1
d_gene: NA
abundance: NA
v_gene: TRBV19

CDR3aa: CASSQDPGMIYGYTF
CDR3nt: TGCGCCAGCAGCCAAGACCCGGGGATGATCTATGGCTACACCTTC
j_gene: TRBJ1-2
d_gene: NA
abundance: NA
v_gene: TRBV4-3